The T cell receptor (beta chain) under discussion was sequenced for a study of T-cell reconstitution after alpha-beta-depleted transplantation in children. Study findings and constraints: From newly produced T cells came most of the T-cell counts and diversity one year after transplant.

With 0 bases clipped from V and 0 bases from J, the junction kept 1 base outside the gene matches. The germline V gene has CDR1 SGHNT and CDR2 YENEEA. The CDR3 contains 15 residues. Unique molecular identifiers were used to barcode this TCRbeta library. TCRdb re-called the PCR reads with MiXCR, one entry per CDR3 protein. The sample shows about 70,000 distinct CDR3 sequences, around 9.9% of them seen only once. This clonotype was observed at least ten times. Antigen specificity is unknown. This rearrangement joins TRBV11-3 to TRBJ2-7; 8 bases agree with TRBD2. Sequences were derived from PBMCs, sampled before TCRalphabeta/CD19-depleted stem cell transplant. This sequence originates from a boy aged 10-17 years with acute myeloid leukemia, due to receive a stem cell transplant. CDR3 in DNA: TGTGCCAGCAGCTTAGAAGCGGGAGACTCCTACGAGCAGTACTTC. This translates into CASSLEAGDSYEQYF.